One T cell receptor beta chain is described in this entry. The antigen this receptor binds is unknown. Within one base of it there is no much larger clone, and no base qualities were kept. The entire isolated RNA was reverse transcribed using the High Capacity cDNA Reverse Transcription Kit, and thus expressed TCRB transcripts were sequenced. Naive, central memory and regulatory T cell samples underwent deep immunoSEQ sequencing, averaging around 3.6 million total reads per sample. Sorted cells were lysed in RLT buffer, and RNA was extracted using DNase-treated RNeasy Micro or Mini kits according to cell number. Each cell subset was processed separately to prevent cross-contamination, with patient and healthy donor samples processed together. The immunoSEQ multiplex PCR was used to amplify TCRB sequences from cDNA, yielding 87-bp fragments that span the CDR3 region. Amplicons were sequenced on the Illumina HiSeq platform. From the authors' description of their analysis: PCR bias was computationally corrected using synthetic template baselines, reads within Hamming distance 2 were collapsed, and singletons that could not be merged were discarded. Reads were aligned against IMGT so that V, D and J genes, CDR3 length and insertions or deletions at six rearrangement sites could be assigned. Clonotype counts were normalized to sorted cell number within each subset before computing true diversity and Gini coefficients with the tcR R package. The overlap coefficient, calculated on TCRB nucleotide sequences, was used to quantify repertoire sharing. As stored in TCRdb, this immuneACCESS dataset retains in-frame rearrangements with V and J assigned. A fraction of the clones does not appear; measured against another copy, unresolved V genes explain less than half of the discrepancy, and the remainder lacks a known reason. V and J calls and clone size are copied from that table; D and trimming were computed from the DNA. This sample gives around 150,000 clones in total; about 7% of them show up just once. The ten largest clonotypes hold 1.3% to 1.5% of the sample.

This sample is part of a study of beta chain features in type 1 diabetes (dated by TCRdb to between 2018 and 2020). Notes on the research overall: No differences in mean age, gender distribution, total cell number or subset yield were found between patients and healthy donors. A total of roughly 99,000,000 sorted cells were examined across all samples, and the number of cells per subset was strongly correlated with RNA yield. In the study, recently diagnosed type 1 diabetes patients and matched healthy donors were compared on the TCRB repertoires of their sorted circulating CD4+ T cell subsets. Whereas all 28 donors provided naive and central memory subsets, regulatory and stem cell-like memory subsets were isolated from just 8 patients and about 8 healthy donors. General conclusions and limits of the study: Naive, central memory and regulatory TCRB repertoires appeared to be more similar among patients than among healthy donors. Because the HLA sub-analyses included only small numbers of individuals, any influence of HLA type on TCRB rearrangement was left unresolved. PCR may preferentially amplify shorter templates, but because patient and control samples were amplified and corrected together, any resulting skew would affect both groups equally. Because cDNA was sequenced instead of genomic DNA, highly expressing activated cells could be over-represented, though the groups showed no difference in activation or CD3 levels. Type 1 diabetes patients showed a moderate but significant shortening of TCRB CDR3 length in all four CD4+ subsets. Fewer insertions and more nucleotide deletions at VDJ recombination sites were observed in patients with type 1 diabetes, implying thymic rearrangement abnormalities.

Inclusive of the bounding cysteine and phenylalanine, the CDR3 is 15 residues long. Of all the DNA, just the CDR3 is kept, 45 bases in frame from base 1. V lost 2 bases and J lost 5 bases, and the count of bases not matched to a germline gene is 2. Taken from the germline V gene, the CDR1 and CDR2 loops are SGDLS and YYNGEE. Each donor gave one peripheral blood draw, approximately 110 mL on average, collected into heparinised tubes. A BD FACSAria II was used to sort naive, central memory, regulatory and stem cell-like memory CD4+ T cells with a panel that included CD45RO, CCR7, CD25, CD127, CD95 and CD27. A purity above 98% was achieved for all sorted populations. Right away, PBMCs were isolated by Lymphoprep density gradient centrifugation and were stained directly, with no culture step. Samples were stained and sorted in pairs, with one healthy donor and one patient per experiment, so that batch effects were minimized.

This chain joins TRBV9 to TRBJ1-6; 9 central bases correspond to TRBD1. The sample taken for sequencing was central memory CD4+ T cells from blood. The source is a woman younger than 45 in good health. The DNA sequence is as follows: TGTGCCAGCAGCGTCCGGGACAGGGATAATTCACCCCTCCACTTT. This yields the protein CASSVRDRDNSPLHF.